Below, 12 T cell receptor beta chains from the same sample are listed, as sequenced in a study of control samples from healthy donors and cancer patients. Libraries were prepared by immunoSEQ multiplex PCR; TCRdb keeps only in-frame clonotypes and omits some of them. This table has tens of thousands of clones, approximately 94% appearing once. Material: PBMCs. These receptors were taken from a man under 40 with colorectal cancer.

CDR3 protein: CASSLGDISTDTQYF. CDR3 DNA sequence: TGTGCCAGCAGTTTAGGGGACATAAGCACAGATACGCAGTATTTT. The chain has TRBV27 and TRBJ2-3; TRBD1 might be the D (6 bases). CDR3 length: 15 amino acids. The V and J ends lost 2 bases and 0 bases respectively, with 9 bases between them. CDR1 MNHEY and CDR2 SMNVEV come from the germline V gene (reference sequence).

This chain uses TRBV4-1 with TRBJ2-2, with 8 bases fitting TRBD2. Germline loops: CDR1 MGHRA, CDR2 YSYEKL. V lost 1 base and J lost 5; bases outside the gene matches: 6. This CDR3 region has 16 residues. CDR3: CASSQADGGATGELFF. In DNA form, the CDR3 reads TGCGCCAGCAGCCAAGCGGACGGGGGGGCGACCGGGGAGCTGTTTTTT.

The rearrangement uses TRBV11-2 and TRBJ2-2; 8 bases line up with TRBD1. Germline V gene data show CDR1 as SGHAT and CDR2 as FQNNGV. With V trimmed by 5 bases and J by 7 bases, 6 bases remained unmatched. The CDR3 loop spans 14 amino acids. CDR3 sequence (DNA): TGTGCCAGCAGCCTGGACAGGGTCGTCGGGGAGCTGTTTTTT. Protein product: CASSLDRVVGELFF. Complete variable domain (other parts from reference TRBV11-2 and TRBJ2-2): EAGVAQSPRYKIIEKRQSVAFWCNPISGHATLYWYQQILGQGPKLLIQFQNNGVVDDSQLPKDRFSAERLKGVDSTLKIQPAKLEDSAVYLCASSLDRVVGELFFGEGSRLTVL.

The rearrangement uses TRBV7-2 and TRBJ1-2; D gene ambiguous. The CDR3 length is 14 residues. V lost 5 bases and J lost 1, with 11 bases in between. Germline V gives CDR1 SGHTA, CDR2 FQGNSA. CDR3 coding DNA: TGTGCCAGCAGCCCTAGGACGGTTAACTATGGCTACACCTTC. Its translation is CASSPRTVNYGYTF.

The CDR3 is CASSYTTGTGSGANVLTF. CDR3 nucleotide sequence: TGTGCCAGCAGTTATACGACAGGAACCGGGTCTGGGGCCAACGTCCTGACTTTC. The chain recombines TRBV6-2 or TRBV6-3 with TRBJ2-6; perhaps TRBD1 as D (6 bases). This CDR3 contains 18 residues. Germline V gene lookup returns CDR1 MNHEY and CDR2 SVGEGT. Trimming removed 3 bases at V and 1 base at J, with 16 bases between.

The chain is built from TRBV5-8 and TRBJ1-5; D uncertain. This CDR3 is built from 16 residues. The germline V gene has CDR1 SGHTS and CDR2 YDEGEE. Trimming removed 0 bases at V and 0 bases at J, with 10 bases between. The CDR3 DNA reads TGTGCCAGCAGCTTGGGAGGTGTTAATAGCAATCAGCCCCAGCATTTT. It translates to CASSLGGVNSNQPQHF.

The chain's CDR3 is CATSDSARDLSDTQYF. Here the CDR3 DNA reads TGTGCCACCAGTGATTCTGCCAGGGACCTATCGGATACGCAGTATTTT. This chain links TRBV24-1 with TRBJ2-3; D may match TRBD1 or TRBD2 (5 bases each). The CDR3 is 16 residues long. CDR1 KGHDR and CDR2 SFDVKD come from the germline V gene. The V gene lost 2 bases and the J gene lost 6 bases, with 17 bases spanning the gap.

The chain is built from TRBV5-1 and TRBJ1-2; no firm D call. Deletions cut 0 bases from V and 8 bases from J, with 5 bases between. The germline gives CDR1 SGHRS, CDR2 YFSETQ. The CDR3 consists of 11 residues. In DNA, the CDR3 is TGCGCCAGCAGCTTGGACGGCGGCTACACCTTC. Its translation: CASSLDGGYTF.

This rearrangement joins TRBV6-2 or TRBV6-3 to TRBJ1-5; TRBD1 agrees at 9 bases. J gave up 5 bases and V 4 bases, and 3 bases lay outside the gene matches. This CDR3 region has 14 residues. Germline V gene sequence: CDR1 MNHEY, CDR2 SVGEGT. CDR3 in amino acids: CASSFRDRDQPQHF. DNA of the CDR3: TGTGCCAGCAGTTTCCGGGACAGGGATCAGCCCCAGCATTTT.

The rearrangement joins TRBV6-5 to TRBJ1-2; D not resolved. There are 14 residues in the CDR3. Trimming shortened V by 2 bases and J by 1 base, and 8 bases separated the two germline ends. Germline V CDR1 and CDR2: MNHEY, SVGAGI. The CDR3 region is CASSYLEGNYGYTF. Written as DNA, the CDR3 is TGTGCCAGCAGTTACCTAGAGGGTAACTATGGCTACACCTTC.

This clone was observed a handful of times. This sequence joins TRBV11-2 and TRBJ2-7; no definite D call. The CDR3 runs to 16 residues. Per the germline V gene, CDR1 is SGHAT and CDR2 is FQNNGV. The V end was cut by 4 bases, the J end by 2 bases, with 18 bases between. CDR3 residues: CASSSIVGGSAYEQYF. The CDR3 DNA sequence: TGTGCCAGCAGCTCGATCGTCGGTGGCAGCGCCTACGAGCAGTACTTC.

The rearrangement joins TRBV28 to TRBJ1-1; 9 bases agree with TRBD1. The germline V gene has CDR1 MDHEN and CDR2 SYDVKM. The CDR3 runs 16 residues. V shed 5 bases and J 1 base; nucleotides not matched to a gene: 8. The CDR3, as DNA: TGTGCCAGCAGTGTAACAGGGGGCGTCGCGAACACTGAAGCTTTCTTT. Amino acids: CASSVTGGVANTEAFF.